Each of the 22 T cell receptor beta chains below was sequenced from the same sample in a study of blood T cell repertoires in COVID-19. Method: immunoSEQ multiplex PCR; TCRdb's copy keeps in-frame clones and lacks some. Here the sample spans approximately 27,000 clones, almost 90% being singletons. Material for sequencing was peripheral blood. The source is a man between 65 and 85 years old with acute or convalescent COVID-19.

This chain joins TRBV5-1 and TRBJ1-3, with D possibly being TRBD1 (6 bases). Trimming shortened V by 7 bases and J by 0 bases, and 11 bases separated the two germline ends. Germline CDR1 is SGHRS and CDR2 is YFSETQ. This CDR3 region has 14 residues. In DNA, the CDR3 is TGCGCCAGCTCAGACAGGAACTCTGGAAACACCATATATTTT. This sequence encodes CASSDRNSGNTIYF.

The chain has TRBV5-8 and TRBJ2-5; 7 nucleotides agree with TRBD1. The ends lost 1 base at V and 0 bases at J; junction bases unmatched: 0. The CDR3 covers 14 residues. In germline, CDR1 is SGHTS, CDR2 YDEGEE. The CDR3 spells CASSLQGDQETQYF. CDR3 DNA sequence: TGTGCCAGCAGCTTGCAGGGGGACCAAGAGACCCAGTACTTC.

The rearrangement uses TRBV11-2 and TRBJ2-3; D unclear. Per germline, CDR1 SGHAT and CDR2 FQNNGV. CDR3 length: 15 amino acids. With 5 bases removed from V and 1 base from J, the gap between germline ends came to 13 bases. The CDR3 sequence: CASSPIWARTDTQYF. The CDR3 nucleotides read TGTGCCAGCAGCCCCATTTGGGCTCGCACAGATACGCAGTATTTT.

This rearrangement joins TRBV24-1 to TRBJ2-6, with 9 bases aligning to TRBD1. V was clipped by 4 bases and J by 2 bases; unmatched bases: 2. CDR3 length: 16 residues. Germline CDR1 KGHDR, CDR2 SFDVKD. The CDR3 protein is CATSDTGGAGANVLTF. The CDR3 coding sequence is TGTGCCACCAGTGACACAGGGGGCGCTGGGGCCAACGTCCTGACTTTC.

The CDR3 here is CASRFPGQGVNSPLHF. CDR3 DNA: TGTGCCAGCAGGTTTCCGGGACAGGGGGTAAATTCACCCCTCCACTTT. The chain is built from TRBV28 and TRBJ1-6; 11 bases are shared with TRBD1. The CDR3 loop spans 16 amino acids. J was trimmed by 7 bases and V by 6 bases; bases with no gene match: 8. The germline V gene encodes CDR1 MDHEN and CDR2 SYDVKM.

J is TRBJ1-4 and V is TRBV7-6, with D hard to call. CDR1 SGHVS and CDR2 FNYEAQ come from the germline V gene. The CDR3 is made up of 13 amino acids. V lost 0 bases to trimming and J lost 5 bases, with 4 bases between them. The CDR3 protein is CASSLAQNEKLFF. The CDR3 coding sequence is TGTGCCAGCAGCTTAGCGCAGAATGAAAAACTGTTTTTT.

The rearrangement joins TRBV19 to TRBJ1-1; 9 bases map to TRBD1. The V gene end was trimmed by 1 base and the J gene end by 5 bases; junction bases not matched to a gene: 11. Germline CDR1 LNHDA, CDR2 SQIVND (reference sequence). This CDR3 contains 17 residues. Written as DNA, the CDR3 is TGTGCCAGTAGTATAGTAGGACAGGGGATCATCCGAACTGAAGCTTTCTTT. Protein product: CASSIVGQGIIRTEAFF.

J is TRBJ1-5 and V is TRBV28; TRBD1 is a possible D gene (6 bases). V shed 6 bases and J shed 8 bases, with 26 bases lying between them. The CDR3 contains 17 residues. The germline V gene encodes CDR1 MDHEN and CDR2 SYDVKM. Here the CDR3 DNA reads TGTGCCAGCAGCGAACCTAGGGGGGGGCTCGATAGGAAGCCCCAGCATTTT. It encodes CASSEPRGGLDRKPQHF.

The chain is built from TRBV5-6 and TRBJ1-2; D unclear. Germline assignment: CDR1 SGHDT and CDR2 YYEEEE. Trimming stripped 4 bases from V and 5 bases from J, with 6 bases between. CDR3 size: 11 residues. CDR3 amino acids: CASSRRYGYTF. The DNA of the CDR3 is TGTGCCAGCAGCCGCAGATATGGCTACACCTTC.

The chain uses TRBV18 and TRBJ1-2; D is uncertain. This CDR3 is built from 13 residues. Looked up from germline, CDR1 is KGHSH and CDR2 is LQKENI. V was trimmed by 2 bases and J by 2 bases, leaving 6 bases between them. The CDR3 here is CASSPEGNYGYTF. CDR3 DNA: TGTGCCAGCTCACCAGAGGGCAACTATGGCTACACCTTC.

On this clone itself: The identical CDR3 is also encoded by other nucleotide sequences in the sample. The V gene is TRBV7-3, the J gene TRBJ1-1; perhaps TRBD1 as D (6 bases). The V end lost 3 bases, the J end lost 3 bases, and 8 bases lay between the germline ends. The germline V gene has CDR1 SGHTA and CDR2 FQGTGA. The CDR3 covers 13 residues. CDR3 in DNA: TGTGCCAGCAGCTTTAACAGGGACACTGAAGCTTTCTTT. Protein sequence: CASSFNRDTEAFF.

The chain recombines TRBV5-4 with TRBJ2-5; 11 nucleotides line up with TRBD2. The CDR3 runs 13 residues. The V gene's germline CDR1 is SGHNT and CDR2 YYREEE (reference sequence). V lost 7 bases and J lost 5; bases outside the gene matches: 4. In DNA, the CDR3 is TGTGCCAGCCAACTAGCGGGAGCTGAGACCCAGTACTTC. Protein product: CASQLAGAETQYF.

The chain carries TRBV5-1 and TRBJ1-4; D might be TRBD1 (5 bases). The V and J ends lost 0 bases and 2 bases respectively, with 11 bases between them. The CDR3 extends over 16 amino acids. The V gene's germline CDR1 is SGHRS and CDR2 YFSETQ. CDR3 in amino acids: CASSLGQGLTNEKLFF. The CDR3 nucleotides are TGCGCCAGCAGCTTGGGGCAGGGACTCACTAATGAAAAACTGTTTTTT.

CDR3 in amino acids: CASSLYRGQETQYF. The CDR3 region has the DNA TGTGCCAGCAGTTTATACAGGGGCCAAGAGACCCAGTACTTC. The chain links TRBV28 to TRBJ2-5, with 7 bases lining up with TRBD1. The ends lost 1 base at V and 1 base at J; junction bases unmatched: 0. CDR3 length equals 14 residues. CDR1 and CDR2 from the germline V gene are MDHEN and SYDVKM. The complete variable domain, with remaining parts taken from reference TRBV28 and TRBJ2-5, reads DVKVTQSSRYLVKRTGEKVFLECVQDMDHENMFWYRQDPGLGLRLIYFSYDVKMKEKGDIPEGYSVSREKKERFSLILESASTNQTSMYLCASSLYRGQETQYFGPGTRLLVL.

This clone turned up a few times. The CDR3 DNA sequence: TGTGCCAGCGGGGGACAGGGTACAACCCTCTATGGCTACACCTTC. This encodes CASGGQGTTLYGYTF. The V call is TRBV28, the J call TRBJ1-2; 9 bases align to TRBD1. From germline, CDR1 is MDHEN and CDR2 SYDVKM. The trim removed 8 bases at V and 4 bases at J, leaving 11 bases unmatched. The CDR3 extends over 15 amino acids.

This clone was observed once. This rearrangement joins TRBV5-8 to TRBJ1-2; maybe TRBD1 (5 bases). The CDR3 runs 13 residues. Trimming removed 4 bases from V and 3 bases from J, with 10 bases in between. Germline V gene data show CDR1 as SGHTS and CDR2 as YDEGEE. This chain's CDR3 is CASSLRAYYGYTF. The CDR3 DNA follows: TGTGCCAGCAGCCTCAGGGCGTACTATGGCTACACCTTC.

The rearrangement uses TRBV28 and TRBJ2-1, with TRBD2 as a possible D gene (5 bases). Germline loops: CDR1 MDHEN, CDR2 SYDVKM. CDR3 length: 12 amino acids. The V end was cut by 3 bases, the J end by 5 bases, with 5 bases between. The CDR3 DNA reads TGTGCCAGCAGTTTCGGGGACAATGAGCAGTTCTTC. This codes for CASSFGDNEQFF.

The chain links TRBV3-1 (or the pseudogene TRBV3-2) to TRBJ2-7, with a tentative D call TRBD2 (6 bases). The CDR3 length is 16 residues. Germline values: CDR1 LGHDT, CDR2 YNNKEL (reference sequence). Between the trimmed V and J ends, which lost 1 base and 1 base, there was a span of 14 bases. In DNA, the CDR3 is TGTGCCAGCAGCCAAGGGTATGGCGGGATTTCCTACGAGCAGTACTTC. Translation gives CASSQGYGGISYEQYF.

This clone has only one observation. CDR3 amino acids: CAISDTRATNEKLFF. The CDR3 DNA reads TGTGCCATCAGTGACACGCGGGCAACTAATGAAAAACTGTTTTTT. This chain connects TRBV10-3 to TRBJ1-4; the D is unclear. CDR1 is ENHRY, CDR2 SYGVKD, per germline. The germline V and J ends were trimmed by 3 bases and 0 bases, with 8 bases remaining between them. The CDR3 runs 15 residues.

V usage is TRBV19 and J usage is TRBJ1-4; possibly TRBD1 for D (5 bases). This CDR3 region has 15 residues. Trimming removed 5 bases from V and 3 bases from J, with 13 bases in between. Germline assignment: CDR1 LNHDA and CDR2 SQIVND (reference sequence). The chain's CDR3 is CASSAGGAANEKLFF. The CDR3, as DNA: TGTGCCAGTAGTGCCGGGGGTGCGGCTAATGAAAAACTGTTTTTT. The full variable domain, in which reference TRBV19 and TRBJ1-4 provide the parts outside the CDR3, is DGGITQSPKYLFRKEGQNVTLSCEQNLNHDAMYWYRQDPGQGLRLIYYSQIVNDFQKGDIAEGYSVSREKKESFPLTVTSAQKNPTAFYLCASSAGGAANEKLFFGSGTQLSVL.

The chain has TRBV11-2 and TRBJ2-3; 8 nucleotides match TRBD1. Trimming cost V 5 bases and J 0 bases; bases outside gene matches: 4. CDR3 length: 15 amino acids. Germline-derived CDR1 and CDR2 are SGHAT and FQNNGV. The CDR3 DNA reads as TGTGCCAGCAGCCCAGACAGGGGAAGCACAGATACGCAGTATTTT. Translated, it gives CASSPDRGSTDTQYF. Looking up the rest from reference TRBV11-2 and TRBJ2-3 gives the full variable domain: EAGVAQSPRYKIIEKRQSVAFWCNPISGHATLYWYQQILGQGPKLLIQFQNNGVVDDSQLPKDRFSAERLKGVDSTLKIQPAKLEDSAVYLCASSPDRGSTDTQYFGPGTRLTVL.

The rearrangement uses TRBV5-1 and TRBJ2-7; TRBD1 agrees at 10 bases. V lost 4 bases, J lost 5 bases, and 6 bases stayed unmatched. Germline-derived CDR1 and CDR2 are SGHRS and YFSETQ. CDR3 length equals 14 residues. CDR3 sequence (DNA): TGCGCCAGCAGCAGGAGGACAGGGGGGGACGAGCAGTACTTC. It translates to CASSRRTGGDEQYF.